These 9 T cell receptor beta chains share one sample of origin, sequenced in a study of blood T cell repertoires in COVID-19. The table came from immunoSEQ multiplex PCR; TCRdb's copy has only in-frame clones and leaves some out. The sample lists 250,000 to 300,000 clones; 80% to 90% were seen once. The sequenced sample consisted of peripheral blood. The receptors shown here come from a woman in her 70s with COVID-19, enrolled during active disease.

This chain's CDR3 is CAISRAGGDDTGELFF. The CDR3 DNA reads TGTGCCATCTCCCGAGCGGGAGGCGATGACACCGGGGAGCTGTTTTTT. V gene TRBV10-3 combines with J gene TRBJ2-2; 9 bases line up with TRBD2. The CDR3 consists of 16 residues. V lost 8 bases and J lost 3; bases outside the gene matches: 10. CDR1 and CDR2 (germline): ENHRY, SYGVKD.

The rearrangement links TRBV2 to TRBJ2-1; D ambiguous. With 9 bases removed from V and 6 bases from J, the gap between germline ends came to 12 bases. This CDR3 region has 12 residues. Germline loops: CDR1 SNHLY, CDR2 FYNNEI. The CDR3, as DNA: TGTGCCAGTAACAGAGAAGGCAATGAGCAGTTCTTC. Protein: CASNREGNEQFF.

The gene calls are TRBV7-9 and TRBJ2-1; 7 bases map to TRBD2. CDR3 size: 15 residues. Germline CDR1 is SEHNR and CDR2 is FQNEAQ (reference sequence). V lost 3 bases and J lost 5; bases outside the gene matches: 7. The DNA of the CDR3 is TGTGCCAGCAGCTTTCTTAGCGGGTTAAACAATGAGCAGTTCTTC. Translation: CASSFLSGLNNEQFF.

The chain recombines TRBV2 with TRBJ2-2, with D uncertain. Trimming pared 7 bases from V and 0 bases from J, leaving 3 bases between. The CDR3 is made up of 12 amino acids. Germline values: CDR1 SNHLY, CDR2 FYNNEI. CDR3 residues: CASTPNTGELFF. The CDR3 DNA reads as TGTGCCAGCACTCCGAACACCGGGGAGCTGTTTTTT. Together with reference TRBV2 and TRBJ2-2, the CDR3 gives the full variable domain: EPEVTQTPSHQVTQMGQEVILRCVPISNHLYFYWYRQILGQKVEFLVSFYNNEISEKSEIFDDQFSVERPDGSNFTLKIRSTKLEDSAMYFCASTPNTGELFFGEGSRLTVL.

V is TRBV5-8 and J is TRBJ1-5; tentative D call: TRBD1 (6 bases). In germline, CDR1 is SGHTS, CDR2 YDEGEE. Trimming took 3 bases from V and 6 from J, leaving 22 bases between them. CDR3 size: 17 residues. CDR3 coding DNA: TGTGCCAGCAGCTCCCCGTGGGGGGGGGCGAGGGGTCAGCCCCAGCATTTT. This translates into CASSSPWGGARGQPQHF. The full variable domain, in which reference TRBV5-8 and TRBJ1-5 provide the parts outside the CDR3, is EAGVTQSPTHLIKTRGQQATLRCSPISGHTSVYWYQQALGLGLQFLLWYDEGEERNRGNFPPRFSGRQFPNYSSELNVNALELEDSALYLCASSSPWGGARGQPQHFGDGTRLSIL.

The chain carries TRBV7-2 and TRBJ2-7; a possible D gene is TRBD2 (5 bases). CDR1 is SGHTA and CDR2 is FQGNSA in the germline V gene. The germline V and J ends were trimmed by 5 bases and 0 bases, with 14 bases remaining between them. The CDR3 runs 15 residues. For the CDR3, the DNA is TGTGCCAGCAGCCCCCACAGCGGCCCCTCCTACGAGCAGTACTTC. This sequence encodes CASSPHSGPSYEQYF.

The chain employs TRBV9 and TRBJ1-3; TRBD1 aligns across 8 bases. Germline V gene lookup returns CDR1 SGDLS and CDR2 YYNGEE. The ends lost 4 bases at V and 1 base at J; junction bases unmatched: 4. The CDR3 has 15 residues. CDR3 coding DNA: TGTGCCAGCAGCTTCACAGGGGGATCTGGAAACACCATATATTTT. Protein sequence: CASSFTGGSGNTIYF.

This clone was counted between two and nine times. This chain links TRBV9 with TRBJ1-5, with unresolved D. Trimming took 5 bases from V and 1 from J, leaving 10 bases between them. The length of the CDR3 is 14 residues. The germline CDR1 and CDR2 sequences are SGDLS and YYNGEE. The CDR3 region is CASSLSVSNQPQHF. CDR3 nucleotide sequence: TGTGCCAGCAGTTTGTCAGTAAGCAATCAGCCCCAGCATTTT.

The chain uses TRBV5-4 and TRBJ2-7, with TRBD2 identical over 13 bases. There are 14 residues in the CDR3. Germline CDR1 SGHNT, CDR2 YYREEE (reference sequence). V was clipped by 8 bases and J by 4 bases; unmatched bases: 6. The CDR3 sequence: CASKLAGGPYEQYF. Here the CDR3 DNA reads TGTGCCAGTAAACTAGCGGGAGGGCCTTACGAGCAGTACTTC. Looking up the rest from reference TRBV5-4 and TRBJ2-7 gives the full variable domain: ETGVTQSPTHLIKTRGQQVTLRCSSQSGHNTVSWYQQALGQGPQFIFQYYREEENGRGNFPPRFSGLQFPNYSSELNVNALELDDSALYLCASKLAGGPYEQYFGPGTRLTVT.